The 4 T cell receptor beta chains listed next were all sequenced from one sample in a study of blood T cells in healthy people across ages. Using a J-beta primer mix together with a sample-barcoded 5' primer, a second PCR was run for roughly 6 to 12 cycles. TCRdb re-analysed the 5' RACE reads in MiXCR, keeping a single row per CDR3 protein. The repertoire consists of 750,000 to 1,000,000 distinct CDR3 sequences, with 29% occurring once and the leading ten covering roughly a tenth. The same sample was also studied in work on T cells of mothers and their children.

Input material: blood. All receptors come from a woman aged 40 to 50 in good health.

This clonotype came up many times. J is TRBJ2-7 and V is TRBV4-1; D is undetermined. Germline CDR1 reads MGHRA; CDR2 reads YSYEKL. V lost 4 bases to trimming and J lost 3 bases, with 13 bases between them. The CDR3 totals 14 residues. CDR3 in DNA: TGCGCCAGCAGCCTCAGTGGCAGTGGCTACGAGCAGTACTTC. Amino acids: CASSLSGSGYEQYF.

Worth noting for this clonotype: A much bigger clone sits one base away, suggesting this may be a read error. The V call is TRBV24-1, the J call TRBJ2-7; tentatively, D is TRBD1 (6 bases). Germline V gene data show CDR1 as KGHDR and CDR2 as SFDVKD. The CDR3 extends over 13 amino acids. This chain's CDR3 is CTTSGLQGNEQYF. CDR3 nucleotide sequence: TGTACCACCAGTGGACTTCAGGGGAACGAGCAGTACTTC.

This clonotype was seen at least ten times. The J gene is TRBJ2-7, the V gene TRBV7-2; 7 bases agree with TRBD2. Trimming cost V 1 base and J 3 bases; bases outside gene matches: 6. The CDR3 extends over 15 amino acids. From germline, CDR1 is SGHTA and CDR2 FQGNSA. The CDR3 DNA follows: TGTGCCAGCAGCTTAGACGGGGGGAGTAACTACGAGCAGTACTTC. It translates to CASSLDGGSNYEQYF.

This clonotype was seen many times. The junction departs from germline at one end; a sequencing error may be responsible. The CDR3 loop is CASSLEGSYGYTF. The CDR3 DNA follows: TGTGCCAGCAGTTTAGAGGGGTCCTATGGCTACACCTTC. The chain combines TRBV5-1 with TRBJ1-2; D is perhaps TRBD1 (5 bases). This CDR3 is 13 amino acids long. Germline values: CDR1 SGHRS, CDR2 YFSETQ.